This TCR beta chain was captured in a study of CD8 T cells in Susac syndrome. J lost 9 bases, V lost 3 bases, and 22 bases had no gene match. This CDR3 has 19 amino acids. The germline gives CDR1 DFQATT, CDR2 SNEGSKA (reference sequence). After extraction with the RNeasy kit, roughly 0.5 to 1 ug of the RNA was reverse transcribed using random hexamers. TCRdb used MiXCR to reprocess the immunoSEQ multiplex PCR reads, holding one entry per CDR3 protein. The table has about 76,000 distinct CDR3 sequences, over 85% seen once. The clonotype originates from a human donor with Susac syndrome. Sequencing input: CD8+ T cells from PBMCs. The chain employs TRBV20-1 and TRBJ2-1; TRBD2 aligns across 11 bases. The CDR3 DNA is TGCAGTGCTAGTCCCTTAGATAGCGGGAGGGCCGCGGGTTGGATTGAGCAGTTCTTC. Protein: CSASPLDSGRAAGWIEQFF.